This is a list of T cell receptor beta chains from one sample in a study of blood T cell repertoires in COVID-19. Using immunoSEQ multiplex PCR, the repertoire was profiled, and TCRdb retains in-frame clones only, with some absent. There are about 230,000 clones in the sample; around 84% occur only once, and around a tenth lies in the top ten. Sequencing was carried out using peripheral blood. These receptors all come from a man aged 50 to 59 with COVID-19, enrolled during active disease. Each CDR3 is given with its conserved first and last residue. The D gene is left open where the match is weak. Some rows mark clone size as missing; the rest say once, few, many or name a class of expanded clone.

-,-,TRBV12-3/TRBV12-4,TRBJ2-2,CASGDANTGELFF,TGTGCCAGCGGAGACGCGAACACCGGGGAGCTGTTTTTT
-,-,TRBV7-2,TRBJ2-5,CASSFAGSETQYF,TGTGCCAGCAGCTTCGCGGGATCAGAGACCCAGTACTTC
few,TRBD1,TRBV5-1,TRBJ2-2,CASSARQGPGELFF,TGCGCCAGCAGCGCGAGACAGGGTCCCGGGGAGCTGTTTTTT
-,-,TRBV2,TRBJ1-2,CASSELYGYTF,TGTGCCAGCAGTGAACTTTATGGCTACACCTTC
-,-,TRBV15,TRBJ2-2,CATSRDSGAANTGELFF,TGTGCCACCAGCAGAGATTCAGGGGCCGCGAACACCGGGGAGCTGTTTTTT
once,TRBD1,TRBV19,TRBJ2-3,CASKDGQGIDTQYF,TGTGCCAGTAAGGATGGACAGGGTATCGATACGCAGTATTTT
-,-,TRBV2,TRBJ1-6,CASTRGSYNSPLHF,TGTGCCAGCACCAGGGGCTCCTATAATTCACCCCTCCACTTT
-,TRBD1,TRBV7-8,TRBJ1-3,CASSLTGQVASGNTIYF,TGTGCCAGCAGCTTGACTGGACAGGTTGCCTCTGGAAACACCATATATTTT
-,-,TRBV10-3,TRBJ2-3,CATQDKVAADTQYF,TGTGCCACCCAGGACAAGGTGGCGGCAGATACGCAGTATTTT
once,-,TRBV5-4,TRBJ2-1,CASSLTGLEQFF,TGTGCCAGCAGCCTGACAGGCTTGGAGCAGTTCTTC
once,-,TRBV5-6,TRBJ1-3,CASSLAPEGNTIYF,TGTGCCAGCAGCTTGGCTCCGGAGGGTAACACCATATATTTT
once,TRBD1,TRBV6-2/TRBV6-3,TRBJ1-4,CASSYRGQGSEKLFF,TGTGCCAGCAGTTACCGGGGACAGGGGAGTGAAAAACTGTTTTTT
-,-,TRBV7-2,TRBJ1-1,CASSYARGGTEAFF,TGTGCCAGCAGTTATGCCCGGGGAGGCACTGAAGCTTTCTTT
few,TRBD1,TRBV28,TRBJ1-2,CASSQSDRVYGYTF,TGTGCCAGCAGCCAATCGGACAGGGTCTATGGCTACACCTTC
-,TRBD1,TRBV30,TRBJ2-7,CAWGKDPARGEQYF,TGTGCCTGGGGTAAGGACCCCGCCAGGGGGGAGCAGTACTTC
-,-,TRBV10-3,TRBJ1-2,CAISGSDNYGYTF,TGTGCCATCAGTGGCAGCGATAACTATGGCTACACCTTC
-,TRBD1,TRBV30,TRBJ1-1,CAWIRRGTGVTEAFF,TGTGCCTGGATCCGGCGGGGGACAGGGGTCACTGAAGCTTTCTTT
-,-,TRBV24-1,TRBJ2-1,CATSARATYNEQFF,TGTGCCACCAGTGCGAGGGCCACCTACAATGAGCAGTTCTTC
-,-,TRBV19,TRBJ2-4,CASSIEVGLPQIQYF,TGTGCCAGTAGTATTGAGGTCGGCTTACCTCAGATTCAGTACTTC
-,TRBD1,TRBV6-5,TRBJ2-7,CASRAFGQGLREQYF,TGTGCCAGCAGGGCCTTCGGACAGGGACTGCGCGAGCAGTACTTC
-,-,TRBV7-9,TRBJ2-7,CASSSGLHSYEQYF,TGTGCCAGCAGCTCGGGACTCCATTCCTACGAGCAGTACTTC
-,TRBD1,TRBV5-6,TRBJ1-1,CASSLVDRDHTEAFF,TGTGCCAGCAGCTTGGTAGACAGGGACCACACTGAAGCTTTCTTT
-,-,TRBV6-1,TRBJ1-2,CASSDAPPNYGYTF,TGTGCCAGCAGTGATGCGCCCCCTAACTATGGCTACACCTTC
once,TRBD2,TRBV5-1,TRBJ2-5,CASSLVAGGQETQYF,TGCGCCAGCAGCTTGGTAGCGGGGGGACAAGAGACCCAGTACTTC
-,TRBD1,TRBV5-1,TRBJ1-6,CASSFLGTEGNNSPLHF,TGCGCCAGCAGCTTCCTCGGGACAGAGGGGAATAATTCACCCCTCCACTTT
-,-,TRBV19,TRBJ1-5,CASSMALERSNQPQHF,TGTGCCAGTAGTATGGCCTTGGAGAGGAGCAATCAGCCCCAGCATTTT
-,TRBD1,TRBV5-1,TRBJ2-7,CASSEGPDRGRYEQYF,TGCGCCAGCAGCGAGGGCCCGGACAGGGGTCGCTACGAGCAGTACTTC
-,-,TRBV29-1,TRBJ1-2,CSVENRVLSYGYTF,TGCAGCGTTGAAAACAGGGTTTTGTCCTATGGCTACACCTTC
-,-,TRBV6-5,TRBJ2-3,CASRDWTAQEYF,TGTGCCAGCAGGGACTGGACGGCCCAGGAGTATTTT
-,-,TRBV6-5,TRBJ1-1,CASAREGGRGTEAFF,TGTGCCAGCGCCAGGGAGGGGGGCAGAGGCACTGAAGCTTTCTTT
-,-,TRBV19,TRBJ2-7,CASRDNSYEQYF,TGTGCCAGTAGGGACAACTCCTACGAGCAGTACTTC
-,-,TRBV7-9,TRBJ1-6,CASSLAADSPLHF,TGTGCCAGCAGCTTAGCGGCCGATTCACCCCTCCACTTT
-,TRBD1,TRBV11-2,TRBJ1-1,CASSLRGAQGAFF,TGTGCCAGCAGCTTAAGGGGGGCACAGGGGGCTTTCTTT
few,TRBD1,TRBV6-5,TRBJ1-6,CASSSRDRGNSPLHF,TGTGCCAGCAGTTCCAGAGACAGGGGAAATTCACCCCTCCACTTT
-,-,TRBV4-1,TRBJ2-5,CASSQDLKTDQETQYF,TGCGCCAGCAGCCAAGATCTGAAAACTGACCAAGAGACCCAGTACTTC
-,-,TRBV28,TRBJ1-4,CASSWPGEVTNEKLFF,TGTGCCAGCAGTTGGCCGGGGGAGGTAACTAATGAAAAACTGTTTTTT
-,-,TRBV7-8,TRBJ1-1,CASSTTGRGTEAFF,TGTGCCAGCAGCACAACAGGTCGAGGCACTGAAGCTTTCTTT
-,-,TRBV19,TRBJ2-1,CASSMRVGWDEQFF,TGTGCCAGTAGTATGAGGGTGGGTTGGGATGAGCAGTTCTTC
-,TRBD1,TRBV19,TRBJ1-2,CASSIDRGDYGYTF,TGTGCCAGTAGTATCGACAGGGGCGACTATGGCTACACCTTC
-,-,TRBV5-1,TRBJ1-1,CASSKNGENTEAFF,TGCGCCAGCAGCAAAAACGGGGAAAACACTGAAGCTTTCTTT
-,-,TRBV5-4,TRBJ1-1,CASSLPGNTEAFF,TGTGCCAGCAGCTTGCCAGGGAACACTGAAGCTTTCTTT
-,-,TRBV5-1,TRBJ1-4,CASSLNSFDEKLFF,TGCGCCAGCAGCTTAAATAGTTTTGATGAAAAACTGTTTTTT
once,TRBD1,TRBV19,TRBJ2-1,CASSRDRGPNEQFF,TGTGCCAGTAGTAGGGACAGGGGGCCCAATGAGCAGTTCTTC
-,TRBD1,TRBV6-4,TRBJ2-2,CASSRGLNTGELFF,TGTGCCAGCAGCAGGGGGCTGAACACCGGGGAGCTGTTTTTT
-,-,TRBV12-3/TRBV12-4,TRBJ2-2,CAGRQAIGGELFF,TGTGCCGGGAGACAGGCGATAGGCGGGGAGCTGTTTTTT
once,TRBD2,TRBV19,TRBJ2-1,CASSIGSGGLIYNEQFF,TGTGCCAGTAGTATTGGTAGCGGGGGCCTTATCTACAATGAGCAGTTCTTC
-,TRBD1,TRBV15,TRBJ1-1,CATSRGHPGGQGGTEAFF,TGTGCCACCAGCAGAGGGCACCCTGGGGGACAGGGGGGCACTGAAGCTTTCTTT
-,TRBD1,TRBV5-5,TRBJ1-5,CASSFNRGLNQPQHF,TGTGCCAGCAGCTTTAACAGGGGGCTCAATCAGCCCCAGCATTTT
-,-,TRBV5-4,TRBJ1-5,CASSLDTGRNQPQHF,TGTGCCAGCAGCTTGGACACCGGGAGGAATCAGCCCCAGCATTTT
-,-,TRBV30,TRBJ1-3,CAWTGGGSGNTIYF,TGTGCCTGGACGGGCGGGGGCTCTGGAAACACCATATATTTT
-,-,TRBV5-1,TRBJ2-6,CASSLAVSGANVLTF,TGCGCCAGCAGCTTGGCCGTCTCTGGGGCCAACGTCCTGACTTTC
once,-,TRBV12-3/TRBV12-4,TRBJ2-1,CASSSTVDEQFF,TGTGCCAGCAGCTCGACAGTAGATGAGCAGTTCTTC